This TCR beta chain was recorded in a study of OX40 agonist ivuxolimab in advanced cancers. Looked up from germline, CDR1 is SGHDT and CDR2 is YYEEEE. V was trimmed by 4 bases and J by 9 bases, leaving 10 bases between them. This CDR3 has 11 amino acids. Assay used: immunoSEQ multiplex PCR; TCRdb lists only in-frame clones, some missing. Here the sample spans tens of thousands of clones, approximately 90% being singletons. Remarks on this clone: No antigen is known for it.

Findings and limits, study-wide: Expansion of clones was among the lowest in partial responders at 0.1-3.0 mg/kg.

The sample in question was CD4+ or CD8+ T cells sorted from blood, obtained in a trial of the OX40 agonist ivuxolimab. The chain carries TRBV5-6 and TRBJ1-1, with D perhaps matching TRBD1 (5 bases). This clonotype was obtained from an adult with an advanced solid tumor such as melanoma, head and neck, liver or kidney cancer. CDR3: CASSGGFQAFF. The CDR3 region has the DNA TGTGCCAGCAGCGGGGGGTTTCAAGCTTTCTTT.